The clone carrying this T cell receptor (beta chain) was observed a handful of times. Its antigen is unidentified. With the Oncomine TCR Beta short-read assay, DNA from cultured CD4+ T cells was sequenced. Each CDR3 protein is one row after TCRdb ran MiXCR on the PCR reads. The sample has some 16,000 distinct CDR3 sequences; 45% to 55% are singletons. This sample is part of a study of vaccination and CD4 T cells after COVID-19. Treatment in this sample: roughly 11-day PBMC culture with coronavirus spike peptide pools or control peptides (ViraFEST assay). CDR3 length: 14 residues. Germline lookup yields CDR1 SGHVS and CDR2 FNYEAQ. V was shortened by 5 bases and J by 0 bases, with 10 bases between the two germline ends.

Specimen: CD4+ T cells from blood, cultured in vitro, collected before SARS-CoV-2 vaccination. This receptor was identified in a human donor who had recovered from COVID-19. The chain carries TRBV7-6 and TRBJ1-1; the D gene is possibly TRBD1 (5 bases). The CDR3 DNA reads TGTGCCAGCAGCCCAATGGGGCTGAACACTGAAGCTTTCTTT. Translated, it gives CASSPMGLNTEAFF.